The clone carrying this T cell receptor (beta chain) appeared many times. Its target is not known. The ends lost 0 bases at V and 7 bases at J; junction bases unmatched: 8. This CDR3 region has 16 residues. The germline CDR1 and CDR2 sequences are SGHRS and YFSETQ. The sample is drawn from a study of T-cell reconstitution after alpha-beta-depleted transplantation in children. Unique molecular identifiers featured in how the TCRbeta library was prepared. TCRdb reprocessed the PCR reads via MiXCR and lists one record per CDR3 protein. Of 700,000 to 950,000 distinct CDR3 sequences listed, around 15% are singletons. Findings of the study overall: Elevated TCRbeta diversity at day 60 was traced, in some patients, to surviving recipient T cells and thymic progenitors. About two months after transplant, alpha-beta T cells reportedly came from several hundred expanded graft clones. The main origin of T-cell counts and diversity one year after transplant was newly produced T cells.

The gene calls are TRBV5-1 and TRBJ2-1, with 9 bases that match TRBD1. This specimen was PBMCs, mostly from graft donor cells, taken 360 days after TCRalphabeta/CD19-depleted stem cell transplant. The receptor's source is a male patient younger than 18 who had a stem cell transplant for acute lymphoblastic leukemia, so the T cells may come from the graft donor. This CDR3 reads CASSLVTGGAGNEQFF. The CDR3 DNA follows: TGCGCCAGCAGCTTGGTAACAGGGGGCGCAGGTAATGAGCAGTTCTTC.